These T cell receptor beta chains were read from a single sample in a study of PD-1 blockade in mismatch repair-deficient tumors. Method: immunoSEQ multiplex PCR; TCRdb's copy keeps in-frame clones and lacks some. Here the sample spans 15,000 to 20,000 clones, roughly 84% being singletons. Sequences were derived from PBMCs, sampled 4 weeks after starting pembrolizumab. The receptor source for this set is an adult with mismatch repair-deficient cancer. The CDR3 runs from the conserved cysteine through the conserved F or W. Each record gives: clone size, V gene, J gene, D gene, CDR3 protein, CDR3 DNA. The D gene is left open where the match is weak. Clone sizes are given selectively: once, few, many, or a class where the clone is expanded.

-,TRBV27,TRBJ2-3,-,CASRWTLSSTDTQYF,TGTGCCAGCAGATGGACACTATCGTCCACAGATACGCAGTATTTT
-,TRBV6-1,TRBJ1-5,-,CASSEAFRGGQPQHF,TGTGCCAGCAGTGAAGCGTTTAGGGGCGGTCAGCCCCAGCATTTT
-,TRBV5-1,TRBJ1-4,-,CASSREGGNEKLFF,TGCGCCAGCAGCCGCGAGGGGGGGAATGAAAAACTGTTTTTT
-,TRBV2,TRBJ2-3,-,CASRQRSGSTDTQYF,TGTGCCAGCAGGCAAAGGTCAGGGAGCACAGATACGCAGTATTTT
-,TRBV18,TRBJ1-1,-,CASSPRQFEAFF,TGTGCCAGCTCACCACGGCAGTTCGAAGCTTTCTTT
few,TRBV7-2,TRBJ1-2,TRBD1,CASSLSRQGGGYTF,TGTGCCAGCAGCTTATCTCGACAGGGGGGTGGCTACACCTTC
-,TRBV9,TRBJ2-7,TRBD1,CASSAGQGEQYF,TGTGCCAGCAGCGCAGGACAGGGAGAGCAGTACTTC
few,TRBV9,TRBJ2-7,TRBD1,CASSVDPTGAYEQYF,TGTGCCAGCAGCGTAGATCCCACAGGGGCCTACGAGCAGTACTTC
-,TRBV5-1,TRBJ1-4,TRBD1,CASSWSGGFGEKLFF,TGCGCCAGCAGCTGGTCAGGGGGGTTTGGTGAAAAACTGTTTTTT
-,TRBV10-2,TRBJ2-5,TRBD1,CASSDLTGAVETQYF,TGCGCCAGCAGTGACCTGACAGGGGCCGTGGAGACCCAGTACTTC
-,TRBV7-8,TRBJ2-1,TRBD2,CASSLGGSGGTYNEQFF,TGTGCCAGCAGCTTAGGAGGGTCGGGAGGAACCTACAATGAGCAGTTCTTC
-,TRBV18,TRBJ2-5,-,CASSGGPVQETQYF,TGTGCCAGCTCCGGGGGTCCCGTTCAAGAGACCCAGTACTTC
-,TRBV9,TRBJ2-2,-,CASSPRSTTGELFF,TGTGCCAGCAGCCCCCGGAGTACCACCGGGGAGCTGTTTTTT
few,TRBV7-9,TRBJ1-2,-,CASSLSGANNYGYTF,TGTGCCAGCAGCTTATCAGGGGCCAACAACTATGGCTACACCTTC
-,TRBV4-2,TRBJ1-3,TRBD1,CASSRIQGALGNTIYF,TGTGCCAGCAGCCGCATACAGGGGGCGCTGGGAAACACCATATATTTT
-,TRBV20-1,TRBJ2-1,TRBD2,CTLAANNEQFF,TGCACACTAGCGGCCAACAATGAGCAGTTCTTC
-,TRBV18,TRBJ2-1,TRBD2,CASSLQPGTMTYNEQFF,TGTGCCAGCTCACTACAGCCCGGGACTATGACCTACAATGAGCAGTTCTTC
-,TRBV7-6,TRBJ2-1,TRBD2,CASSFGALASGSNEQFF,TGTGCCAGCAGCTTCGGAGCTCTGGCTAGCGGGAGCAATGAGCAGTTCTTC
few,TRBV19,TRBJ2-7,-,CASSAFATYEQYF,TGTGCCAGTAGCGCGTTTGCTACCTACGAGCAGTACTTC
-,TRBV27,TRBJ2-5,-,CASSIGGGGRRETQYF,TGTGCCAGCAGTATAGGGGGAGGGGGGCGGCGAGAGACCCAGTACTTC
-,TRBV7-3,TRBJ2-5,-,CASSLARQETQYF,TGTGCCAGCAGCTTAGCTAGACAAGAGACCCAGTACTTC
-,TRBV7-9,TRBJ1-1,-,CASSYQAGNTEAFF,TGTGCCAGCAGCTACCAGGCGGGAAACACTGAAGCTTTCTTT
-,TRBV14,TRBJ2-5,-,CASSHQKAGVGTQYF,TGTGCCAGCAGCCACCAAAAGGCGGGCGTCGGGACCCAGTACTTC
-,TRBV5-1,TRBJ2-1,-,CASSLDPGTYNEQFF,TGCGCCAGCAGCTTGGATCCAGGTACCTACAATGAGCAGTTCTTC
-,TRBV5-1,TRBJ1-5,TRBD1,CASSPTTGGPQGSQHF,TGCGCCAGCAGCCCGACGACAGGGGGCCCGCAAGGGTCCCAGCATTTT
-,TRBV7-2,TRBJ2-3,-,CASSLRAVAADTQYF,TGTGCCAGCAGCTTAAGAGCGGTGGCAGCAGATACGCAGTATTTT
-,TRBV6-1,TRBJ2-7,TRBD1,CASSELTQGAPYEQYF,TGTGCCAGCAGTGAATTAACACAGGGGGCTCCCTACGAGCAGTACTTC
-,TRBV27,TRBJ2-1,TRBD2,CASSLGLAATLFF,TGTGCCAGCAGTTTGGGGCTAGCGGCCACCCTGTTCTTC
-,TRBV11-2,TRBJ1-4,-,CASSLAPLSSFNEKLFF,TGTGCCAGCAGCTTAGCTCCTTTGTCGAGTTTTAATGAAAAACTGTTTTTT
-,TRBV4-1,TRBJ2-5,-,CASSQDQLQETQYF,TGCGCCAGCAGCCAAGACCAGTTACAAGAGACCCAGTACTTC
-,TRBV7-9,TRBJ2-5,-,CASSQQETQYF,TGTGCCAGCAGCCAACAAGAGACCCAGTACTTC
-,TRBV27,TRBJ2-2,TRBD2,CASSFLVAGGRGGELFF,TGTGCCAGCAGTTTCTTAGTAGCGGGAGGGCGCGGCGGGGAGCTGTTTTTT
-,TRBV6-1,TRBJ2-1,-,CASSRGTYNEQFF,TGTGCCAGCTCCCGGGGGACCTACAATGAGCAGTTCTTC
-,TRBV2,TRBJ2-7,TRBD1,CASSDRGNSYEQYF,TGTGCCAGCAGTGACAGGGGGAACTCCTACGAGCAGTACTTC
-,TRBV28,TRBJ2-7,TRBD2,CASSLSGTRNYEQYF,TGTGCCAGCAGCCTTTCCGGGACTAGGAACTACGAGCAGTACTTC
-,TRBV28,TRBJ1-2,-,CASSLGRGGYTF,TGTGCCAGCAGTTTGGGGAGGGGTGGCTACACCTTC
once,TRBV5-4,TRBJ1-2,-,CASSLMGGGYTF,TGTGCCAGCAGCTTGATGGGGGGAGGCTACACCTTC
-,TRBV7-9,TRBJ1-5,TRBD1,CASSSDRGTNQPQHF,TGTGCCAGCAGTTCCGACAGGGGCACAAATCAGCCCCAGCATTTT
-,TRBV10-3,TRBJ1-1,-,CAISRGGGGEAFF,TGTGCCATCAGTAGAGGGGGGGGAGGTGAAGCTTTCTTT
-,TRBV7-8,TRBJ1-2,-,CASSPSEDYGYTF,TGTGCCAGCAGCCCATCAGAAGACTATGGCTACACCTTC
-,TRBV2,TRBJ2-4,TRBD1,CASSELGQGALAKNIQYF,TGTGCCAGCAGTGAACTGGGACAGGGGGCGTTAGCCAAAAACATTCAGTACTTC
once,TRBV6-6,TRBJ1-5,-,CASSPLGLADQPQHF,TGTGCCAGCAGTCCACTTGGCCTGGCGGATCAGCCCCAGCATTTT
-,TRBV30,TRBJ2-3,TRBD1,CAWRLPGQGKGTQYF,TGTGCCTGGAGGCTCCCGGGACAGGGTAAGGGTACGCAGTATTTT
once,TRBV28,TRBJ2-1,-,CASIRRNGGNEQFF,TGTGCCAGCATCAGGAGAAACGGGGGCAATGAGCAGTTCTTC
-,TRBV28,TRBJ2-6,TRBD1,CASRPGQGLPGANVLTF,TGTGCCAGCAGACCCGGACAGGGGCTGCCTGGGGCCAACGTCCTGACTTTC
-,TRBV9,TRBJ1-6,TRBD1,CASSGQGDNSPLHF,TGTGCCAGCAGCGGACAGGGCGATAATTCACCCCTCCACTTT
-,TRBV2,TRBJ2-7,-,CASSEGGGQRQYF,TGTGCCAGCAGTGAAGGGGGTGGACAGAGGCAGTACTTC
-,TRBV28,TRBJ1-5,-,CASRFQGGGRNQPQHF,TGTGCCAGCAGATTTCAGGGAGGGGGACGCAATCAGCCCCAGCATTTT
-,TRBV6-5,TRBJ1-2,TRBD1,CASRDCGTDYGYTF,TGTGCCAGCAGGGACTGCGGGACAGACTATGGCTACACCTTC
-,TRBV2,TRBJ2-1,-,CASSWGPNNEQFF,TGTGCCAGCAGTTGGGGGCCCAACAATGAGCAGTTCTTC
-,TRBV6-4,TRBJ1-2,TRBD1,CASSDTGQGVRGYTF,TGTGCCAGCAGTGACACGGGACAGGGAGTTCGAGGCTACACCTTC
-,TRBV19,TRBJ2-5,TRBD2,CASSPDGGDFQETQYF,TGTGCCAGTAGCCCAGACGGGGGGGACTTCCAAGAGACCCAGTACTTC